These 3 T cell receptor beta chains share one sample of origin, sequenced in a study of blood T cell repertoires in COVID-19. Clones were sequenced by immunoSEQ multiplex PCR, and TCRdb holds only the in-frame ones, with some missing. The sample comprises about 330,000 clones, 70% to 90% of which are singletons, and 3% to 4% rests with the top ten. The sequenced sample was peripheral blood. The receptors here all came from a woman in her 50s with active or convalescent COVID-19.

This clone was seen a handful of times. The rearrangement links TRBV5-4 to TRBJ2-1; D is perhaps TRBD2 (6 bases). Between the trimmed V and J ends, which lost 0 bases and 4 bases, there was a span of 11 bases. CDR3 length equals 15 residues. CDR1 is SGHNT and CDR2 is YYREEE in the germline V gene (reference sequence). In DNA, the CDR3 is TGTGCCAGCAGCTTGGTTGCGGGATCATACAATGAGCAGTTCTTC. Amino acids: CASSLVAGSYNEQFF.

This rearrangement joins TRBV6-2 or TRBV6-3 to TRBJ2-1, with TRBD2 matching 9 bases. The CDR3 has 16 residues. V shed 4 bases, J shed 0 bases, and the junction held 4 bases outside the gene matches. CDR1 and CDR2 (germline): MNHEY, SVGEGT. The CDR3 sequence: CASSSYSGGSYNEQFF. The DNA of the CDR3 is TGTGCCAGCAGTTCGTATAGCGGGGGCTCCTACAATGAGCAGTTCTTC.

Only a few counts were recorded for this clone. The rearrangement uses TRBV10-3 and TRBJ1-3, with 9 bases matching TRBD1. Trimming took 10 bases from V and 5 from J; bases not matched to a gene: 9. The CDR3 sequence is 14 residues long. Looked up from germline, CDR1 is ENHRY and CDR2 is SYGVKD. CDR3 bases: TGTGCCACAACCGGGACAGGGAGTAGAAACACCATATATTTT. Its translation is CATTGTGSRNTIYF.